The 9 T cell receptor beta chains reported below all come from one sample, sequenced in a study of blood T cell repertoires in COVID-19. Sequencing was performed with immunoSEQ multiplex PCR; in TCRdb, only in-frame clones are kept and a portion is missing. The data show some 250,000 clones, roughly 88% seen once. The specimen sequenced was PBMCs or T cells enriched from blood (not recorded which). The receptors were sampled from a woman aged 40 to 55 with acute COVID-19.

This chain connects TRBV30 to TRBJ2-5; 12 positions agree with TRBD2. Trimming cost V 1 base and J 3 bases; bases outside gene matches: 3. Germline-derived CDR1 and CDR2 are GTSNPN and SVGIG (reference sequence). There are 15 residues in the CDR3. The CDR3 nucleotides are TGTGCCTGGAGTGAGCTAGCGGGGGGGAAAGAGACCCAGTACTTC. Translated, it gives CAWSELAGGKETQYF.

This clone occurred once. In nucleotides, the CDR3 is TGTGCCACCAGTGACGCCGGGACTAGCTATGGCAATGAGCAGTTCTTC. The encoded protein is CATSDAGTSYGNEQFF. This chain links TRBV24-1 with TRBJ2-1; 9 nucleotides line up with TRBD2. Germline CDR1 is KGHDR and CDR2 is SFDVKD. V shed 4 bases, J shed 6 bases, and the junction held 9 bases outside the gene matches. The CDR3 runs 16 residues.

The chain joins TRBV3-1 (or the pseudogene TRBV3-2) to TRBJ2-7; 11 bases agree with TRBD1. This CDR3 is 17 amino acids long. The junction had 11 bases not matched to a gene; V was cut back by 4 bases and J by 3 bases. Germline V lookup: CDR1 LGHDT, CDR2 YNNKEL (reference sequence). The CDR3 protein is CASSLTTAGTGGYEQYF. CDR3 nucleotide sequence: TGTGCCAGCAGCCTAACCACTGCCGGGACAGGGGGCTACGAGCAGTACTTC.

The J gene is TRBJ2-1, the V gene TRBV5-8; 14 bases align to TRBD2. The ends lost 6 bases at V and 10 bases at J; junction bases unmatched: 12. The CDR3 extends over 16 amino acids. Germline V gives CDR1 SGHTS, CDR2 YDEGEE. CDR3 nucleotide sequence: TGTGCCAGCACCAAACGTTTGGGGACTAGCGGGAGCGAGCAGTTCTTC. Translation: CASTKRLGTSGSEQFF.

The chain uses TRBV30 and TRBJ2-7; 10 nucleotides line up with TRBD1. Germline assignment: CDR1 GTSNPN and CDR2 SVGIG (reference sequence). Trimming took 3 bases from V and 7 from J; bases not matched to a gene: 0. CDR3 length: 11 amino acids. Here the CDR3 reads CAWRDRGEQYF. CDR3 bases: TGTGCCTGGAGGGACAGGGGGGAGCAGTACTTC.

V gene TRBV4-1 combines with J gene TRBJ2-3, with D tentatively TRBD2 (5 bases). Germline values: CDR1 MGHRA, CDR2 YSYEKL. Deletions cut 1 base from V and 2 bases from J, with 13 bases between. The CDR3 has 16 amino acids. The CDR3 region is CASSQVETIPTDTQYF. CDR3 sequence (DNA): TGCGCCAGCAGCCAAGTAGAGACTATCCCCACAGATACGCAGTATTTT.

V is TRBV6-5 and J is TRBJ2-7; 11 positions match TRBD1. The germline gives CDR1 MNHEY, CDR2 SVGAGI. The CDR3 loop spans 12 amino acids. The V segment lost 6 bases and the J segment 12 bases; nucleotides outside the gene matches: 7. The CDR3 reads CASSSDRGRLYF. Here the CDR3 DNA reads TGTGCCAGCAGCTCGGACAGGGGGCGCTTGTACTTC.

This chain joins TRBV29-1 and TRBJ1-5, with 9 bases matching TRBD1. Germline CDR1 SQVTM, CDR2 ANQGSEA. Trimming took 7 bases from V and 5 from J; bases not matched to a gene: 6. There are 13 residues in the CDR3. CDR3 sequence (DNA): TGCAGCGCCGCGACAGGGGGGGATCAGCCCCAGCATTTT. It yields the protein CSAATGGDQPQHF.

V and J are TRBV10-1 and TRBJ1-4; TRBD1 matches at 8 bases. This CDR3 is 17 amino acids long. The germline V gene encodes CDR1 WNHNN and CDR2 SYGVQD (reference sequence). Trimming removed 0 bases from V and 5 bases from J; junction bases left unmatched: 8. DNA for the CDR3: TGCGCCAGCAGTGAGTCGGACAGGACAGGGCAAAATGAAAAACTGTTTTTT. Translation: CASSESDRTGQNEKLFF.